This T cell receptor (beta chain) appears in the sequencing data of a study of blood T cell repertoires in COVID-19. This CDR3 region has 15 residues. The germline V and J ends were trimmed by 3 bases and 2 bases, with 14 bases remaining between them. The V gene's germline CDR1 is SGHRS and CDR2 YFSETQ. Sequencing used immunoSEQ multiplex PCR; TCRdb keeps in-frame clones, though not all of them. The sample has around 200,000 clones, 90% seen once. The V and J genes are TRBV5-1 and TRBJ1-1; D possibly corresponds to TRBD1 (6 bases). The sequence derives from a man younger than 45 who had recovered from COVID-19. Material: PBMCs or T cells enriched from blood (not recorded which). The CDR3 region has the DNA TGCGCCAGCAGCTGGACCGACAGGTCCAACACTGAAGCTTTCTTT. Translation gives CASSWTDRSNTEAFF.